The rows below give T cell receptor beta chains drawn from one sample of a study of T cell responses to AZD1222 COVID-19 vaccine. Assay: immunoSEQ multiplex PCR; the TCRdb copy retains only in-frame clones and omits some. Of about 100,000 clones in the sample, approximately 88% were seen once. Specimen: peripheral blood, collected on day 0 of AZD1222 vaccination. All receptors derive from an adult in good health. Each CDR3 is given with its conserved first and last residue. The D gene is left open where the match is weak. Clone size is shown for a subset of rows, as once, few, many or a class of expanded clone.

clone_size j_call v_call d_call cdr3_nt cdr3_aa
few TRBJ1-2 TRBV28 - TGTGCCACCGTGGGGGTTTCTAACTATGGCTACACCTTC CATVGVSNYGYTF
- TRBJ2-2 TRBV7-8 - TGTGCCAGCAGCCCAAGGGCCGCTAACACCGGGGAGCTGTTTTTT CASSPRAANTGELFF
- TRBJ2-7 TRBV11-3 TRBD1 TGTGCCAGCAGCCTACAGGGGGACGAGCAGTACTTC CASSLQGDEQYF
- TRBJ1-1 TRBV28 TRBD1 TGTGCCAGCATGCAGGGGGGACCCACTGAAGCTTTCTTT CASMQGGPTEAFF
- TRBJ1-3 TRBV10-3 TRBD1 TGTGCCATCAGCGGGACAGTCTCTGGAAACACCATATATTTT CAISGTVSGNTIYF
few TRBJ2-6 TRBV6-5 - TGTGCCAGCAGTTACTCTCGTTCTGGGGCCAACGTCCTGACTTTC CASSYSRSGANVLTF
few TRBJ1-4 TRBV28 - TGTGCCAGCAGTGCCCGACAGACAACTAATGAAAAACTGTTTTTT CASSARQTTNEKLFF
few TRBJ1-2 TRBV6-5 TRBD1 TGTGCCAGCAGCACGCGGACAGGGGCCTATGGCTACACCTTC CASSTRTGAYGYTF
- TRBJ1-1 TRBV9 - TGTGCCAGCAGCGTAGCAGAAAACACTGAAGCTTTCTTT CASSVAENTEAFF
- TRBJ1-2 TRBV20-1 - TGCAGTGCTACCTTGGGGTATGGCTACACCTTC CSATLGYGYTF
- TRBJ1-1 TRBV28 - TGTGCCAGCAGTTTACTGGTGGGTGAAGCTTTCTTT CASSLLVGEAFF
once TRBJ2-7 TRBV11-3 - TGTGCCAGCAGCTACGAACAGGGAGACGAGCAGTACTTC CASSYEQGDEQYF
- TRBJ1-6 TRBV28 - TGTGCCAGCAGACCTCCGGGACAAGGCAATAATTCACCCCTCCACTTT CASRPPGQGNNSPLHF
- TRBJ2-7 TRBV6-6 TRBD1 TGTGCCAGCAGTAGACAGGGCCACGAGCAGTACTTC CASSRQGHEQYF
- TRBJ2-7 TRBV3-1/TRBV3-2 TRBD2 TGTGCCAGCAGCCAAGTCGGGACTAGCGGGAGAGACGAGCAGTACTTC CASSQVGTSGRDEQYF
- TRBJ1-1 TRBV6-5 - TGTGCCAGCACCCGCGGGTCGGACAGCAACACTGAAGCTTTCTTT CASTRGSDSNTEAFF
- TRBJ1-2 TRBV2 - TGTGCCAGCAGTGACGGGGGCTATGGCTACACCTTC CASSDGGYGYTF
- TRBJ1-2 TRBV7-2 - TGTGCCAGCAGCTCATCTACGGGACACCTTGGCTACACCTTC CASSSSTGHLGYTF
few TRBJ2-7 TRBV11-3 - TGTGCCAGCAGCTTCTCCATCGTCGACGAGCAGTACTTC CASSFSIVDEQYF
- TRBJ1-2 TRBV7-7 TRBD1 TGTGCTAGCAGCTCGGGACAGGGGGCTATACTTAACGGCTACACCTTC CASSSGQGAILNGYTF
- TRBJ2-5 TRBV7-2 - TGTGCCAGCAGCTTAAGATCGACACTCCAAGAGACCCAGTACTTC CASSLRSTLQETQYF
- TRBJ1-5 TRBV12-3/TRBV12-4 - TGTGCCAGCAGTTGGATTAGCAATCAGCCCCAGCATTTT CASSWISNQPQHF
- TRBJ2-2 TRBV29-1 - TGCAGCGCTGATAGGGGTAACACCGGGGAGCTGTTTTTT CSADRGNTGELFF
- TRBJ2-7 TRBV6-5 - TGTGCCAGCAACCCCCACCTTAGGACCGTATACGAGCAGTACTTC CASNPHLRTVYEQYF
- TRBJ2-7 TRBV18 - TGTGCCAGCTCACCTATTGCCTACGAGCAGTACTTC CASSPIAYEQYF
once TRBJ1-5 TRBV4-1 - TGCGCCAGCAGCCAAGCGGACAGCAATCAGCCCCAGCATTTT CASSQADSNQPQHF
- TRBJ2-3 TRBV5-1 - TGCGCCAGCAGCATGGCAGGGACTCTGGGCCCGGATACGCAGTATTTT CASSMAGTLGPDTQYF
- TRBJ2-5 TRBV28 - TGTGCCAGCAGTTTACGTCCACAAGAGACCCAGTACTTC CASSLRPQETQYF
- TRBJ2-7 TRBV28 - TGTGCCAGCAGGGGAACAGGGAGCTCCTACGAGCAGTACTTC CASRGTGSSYEQYF
- TRBJ1-6 TRBV7-9 - TGTGCCAGCAGCCTTCATAATTCACCCCTCCACTTT CASSLHNSPLHF
- TRBJ1-2 TRBV5-1 - TGCGCCAGCAGCTTGGATGTACCGGGGCAGGGCCATGGCTACACCTTC CASSLDVPGQGHGYTF
- TRBJ2-1 TRBV11-3 - TGTGCCAGCAGCCGTATAGCCGGCTCCTACAATGAGCAGTTCTTC CASSRIAGSYNEQFF
few TRBJ2-3 TRBV7-9 - TGTGCCAGCAGCTTAGTGGGGGCTGGAGATACGCAGTATTTT CASSLVGAGDTQYF
- TRBJ2-5 TRBV5-1 - TGCGCCAGCAGCTTTAGTCAAGAGACCCAGTACTTC CASSFSQETQYF
- TRBJ1-2 TRBV9 - TGTGCCAGCAGCCCGGGGTTTGGGGCGGATGGCTACACCTTC CASSPGFGADGYTF
- TRBJ1-6 TRBV6-5 - TGTGCCAGCAGTCGTCAGAATAATTCACCCCTCCACTTT CASSRQNNSPLHF
- TRBJ2-7 TRBV10-3 - TGTGCCTCAGCCCGGGGCGGGTCCTACGAGCAGTACTTC CASARGGSYEQYF
- TRBJ2-1 TRBV28 TRBD2 TGTGCCAGCAGTTTCCCTAGCGGGCGCTACAATGAGCAGTTCTTC CASSFPSGRYNEQFF
- TRBJ2-5 TRBV11-2 - TGTGCCAGCAGCCTCGACTATACCCAGGAGACCCAGTACTTC CASSLDYTQETQYF
once TRBJ1-6 TRBV24-1 TRBD1 TGTGCCACCAGTGATTTTAGGGGACAGGGGGTTTATAATTCACCCCTCCACTTT CATSDFRGQGVYNSPLHF
- TRBJ2-3 TRBV18 TRBD2 TGTGCCAGCTCAGGCTCTCCTGGGGGACTAGCGAGAACAGATACGCAGTATTTT CASSGSPGGLARTDTQYF
- TRBJ2-3 TRBV7-2 TRBD2 TGTGCCAGCAGCTTAGCGCTAGCGGGGGGGCCAACAGATACGCAGTATTTT CASSLALAGGPTDTQYF
- TRBJ1-5 TRBV6-1 TRBD1 TGTGCCAGCAGTGACCCTTCCGGGACAGTGCCACGATATAGCAATCAGCCCCAGCATTTT CASSDPSGTVPRYSNQPQHF
- TRBJ1-1 TRBV7-9 - TGTGCCAGCAGCTTGATACCCAACACTGAAGCTTTCTTT CASSLIPNTEAFF
once TRBJ2-1 TRBV28 - TGTGCCAGCAGTTACCCCCACAATGAGCAGTTCTTC CASSYPHNEQFF
- TRBJ2-6 TRBV7-9 TRBD1 TGTGCCAGCAGCTTGACAGGGTACGGGGCCAACGTCCTGACTTTC CASSLTGYGANVLTF
once TRBJ2-3 TRBV5-1 - TGCGCCAGCAGCTCGAACAGCGGAGGGCGGGGCGGGGATACGCAGTATTTT CASSSNSGGRGGDTQYF
few TRBJ1-2 TRBV5-5 - TGTGCCAGCAGCTTACAGGGAGGGGGGAACTATGGCTACACCTTC CASSLQGGGNYGYTF
- TRBJ2-2 TRBV6-5 - TGTGCCGGGGGGAGCAACACCGGGGAGCTGTTTTTT CAGGSNTGELFF
- TRBJ1-4 TRBV15 - TGTGCCACCAGCAGAGTTGGGCCCAATGAAAAACTGTTTTTT CATSRVGPNEKLFF
once TRBJ2-5 TRBV11-2 - TGTGCCAGCAGTCCCGGAGCCAACCAAGAGACCCAGTACTTC CASSPGANQETQYF